The source of this T cell receptor (beta chain) is a study of graft-versus-host responses after intestinal transplantation. Study background: Recipients were given multivisceral, liver-intestinal, or isolated intestinal transplants.

In regard to this clone: Its specificity is unknown.

The germline V gene encodes CDR1 SNHLY and CDR2 FYNNEI. The V gene lost 2 bases and the J gene lost 0 bases, with 7 bases spanning the gap. The CDR3 consists of 14 residues. Sequenced by immunoSEQ multiplex PCR; TCRdb stores in-frame clones only, minus some. The sample holds tens of thousands of clones, 90% to 95% seen once. This chain joins TRBV2 and TRBJ1-1; D uncertain. Here the sequenced sample was unstimulated CD8+ T cells sorted from spleen or lymph node cells, taken before intestinal transplant. This receptor was taken from a human donor who received an intestinal transplant. The CDR3 sequence is CASSENSMNTEAFF. The CDR3 DNA reads TGTGCCAGCAGTGAAAACAGCATGAACACTGAAGCTTTCTTT.